The rows below give T cell receptor beta chains drawn from one sample of a study of T cells in Graves' hyperthyroidism and ophthalmopathy. TCRdb fed the multiplex PCR reads into MiXCR, producing one record per CDR3 protein. Of around 800,000 distinct CDR3 sequences in the sample, roughly 40% are singletons; the top ten hold approximately 8.7%. The sequencing input was blood. These receptors were taken from a man aged 18 to 30 with Graves' hyperthyroidism. CDR3s include the opening cysteine and the closing phenylalanine or tryptophan. Each record gives: V gene, clone size, J gene, CDR3 protein. Clone size is stated in some rows and not others, as once, few, many or a class when expanded.

v_gene: TRBV12-3/TRBV12-4; abundance: few; j_gene: TRBJ2-7; CDR3aa: CASSPLRQGGEQYF
v_gene: TRBV5-1; abundance: .; j_gene: TRBJ2-2; CDR3aa: CASSLAWEYTGELFF
v_gene: TRBV13; abundance: .; j_gene: TRBJ2-7; CDR3aa: CASSFWTGNEQYF
v_gene: TRBV7-2; abundance: .; j_gene: TRBJ1-3; CDR3aa: CASSEEGNTIHF
v_gene: TRBV7-3; abundance: .; j_gene: TRBJ2-7; CDR3aa: CASSLKQGAYEQYF
v_gene: TRBV7-9; abundance: many; j_gene: TRBJ1-3; CDR3aa: CASSSDRHSGNTIYF
v_gene: TRBV7-2; abundance: .; j_gene: TRBJ1-3; CDR3aa: CASSPGGISGYTIYF
v_gene: TRBV10-3; abundance: .; j_gene: TRBJ1-5; CDR3aa: CAISFQGNQPQHF
v_gene: TRBV29-1; abundance: many; j_gene: TRBJ2-5; CDR3aa: CSVEKQTQETQYF
v_gene: TRBV5-1; abundance: many; j_gene: TRBJ1-2; CDR3aa: CASSPVGAFDYGYTF
v_gene: TRBV20-1; abundance: .; j_gene: TRBJ2-3; CDR3aa: CSARDGGDGLTDTQYF
v_gene: TRBV29-1; abundance: .; j_gene: TRBJ1-6; CDR3aa: CSVGETEVSPLHF
v_gene: TRBV7-9; abundance: .; j_gene: TRBJ1-3; CDR3aa: CASSPAPGYGNTIYF
v_gene: TRBV2; abundance: many; j_gene: TRBJ1-5; CDR3aa: CARGTGENQPQHF
v_gene: TRBV6-2/TRBV6-3; abundance: few; j_gene: TRBJ1-5; CDR3aa: CASTKRQIVEPQHF
v_gene: TRBV29-1; abundance: many; j_gene: TRBJ1-4; CDR3aa: CSVETSSDEKLFF
v_gene: TRBV7-9; abundance: .; j_gene: TRBJ2-7; CDR3aa: CASSFSGQRYAESYEQYF
v_gene: TRBV6-5; abundance: few; j_gene: TRBJ1-1; CDR3aa: CASSQGSPNTEAFF
v_gene: TRBV10-3; abundance: many; j_gene: TRBJ1-5; CDR3aa: CAIRDDRASEQPQHF
v_gene: TRBV29-1; abundance: .; j_gene: TRBJ1-1; CDR3aa: CSATRQGLNTEAFF
v_gene: TRBV7-9; abundance: .; j_gene: TRBJ1-3; CDR3aa: CASSRGPSGNTIYF
v_gene: TRBV20-1; abundance: many; j_gene: TRBJ1-6; CDR3aa: CSAGTGGRSPLHF
v_gene: TRBV9; abundance: .; j_gene: TRBJ2-5; CDR3aa: CASSVAGTGWRETQYF
v_gene: TRBV12-3/TRBV12-4; abundance: few; j_gene: TRBJ2-7; CDR3aa: CASSLGRTLTF
v_gene: TRBV7-9; abundance: many; j_gene: TRBJ1-5; CDR3aa: CASSPGQGDNQPQHF
v_gene: TRBV4-1; abundance: .; j_gene: TRBJ1-6; CDR3aa: CASSHDQTALESPLHF
v_gene: TRBV15; abundance: .; j_gene: TRBJ2-2; CDR3aa: CASRSGRAGTGELFF
v_gene: TRBV5-1; abundance: .; j_gene: TRBJ1-4; CDR3aa: CASSLGREWNEKLFF
v_gene: TRBV29-1; abundance: .; j_gene: TRBJ1-4; CDR3aa: CSVRPGTGARMFF
v_gene: TRBV9; abundance: .; j_gene: TRBJ1-2; CDR3aa: CASSVVGTGIEGYTF
v_gene: TRBV25-1; abundance: .; j_gene: TRBJ1-2; CDR3aa: CATSKGTGGTYGYTF
v_gene: TRBV7-8; abundance: .; j_gene: TRBJ1-5; CDR3aa: CASSAPPSGQPQHF
v_gene: TRBV10-3; abundance: many; j_gene: TRBJ1-2; CDR3aa: CAISEGTGVDYGYTF
v_gene: TRBV7-3; abundance: .; j_gene: TRBJ2-7; CDR3aa: CASSQSFRDSYEQYF
v_gene: TRBV7-9; abundance: many; j_gene: TRBJ2-2; CDR3aa: CASSLFAGELFF
v_gene: TRBV2; abundance: many; j_gene: TRBJ2-5; CDR3aa: CARQDNQETQYF
v_gene: TRBV29-1; abundance: .; j_gene: TRBJ2-1; CDR3aa: CSVEGTPSNNEQFF
v_gene: TRBV25-1; abundance: .; j_gene: TRBJ1-2; CDR3aa: CACSAPTGYGYTF
v_gene: TRBV7-9; abundance: many; j_gene: TRBJ1-5; CDR3aa: CASSFGQGDNQPQHF
v_gene: TRBV7-9; abundance: few; j_gene: TRBJ2-2; CDR3aa: CASRTGVDTGELFF
v_gene: TRBV7-2; abundance: .; j_gene: TRBJ2-4; CDR3aa: CASSLMGGDIQYF
v_gene: TRBV29-1; abundance: .; j_gene: TRBJ1-2; CDR3aa: CSAQGGSYGYTF
v_gene: TRBV10-1; abundance: many; j_gene: TRBJ2-7; CDR3aa: CASSDGDEQYF
v_gene: TRBV9; abundance: .; j_gene: TRBJ1-1; CDR3aa: CASSVNSPGPNTEAFF
v_gene: TRBV15; abundance: .; j_gene: TRBJ1-2; CDR3aa: CATSRGDSDYGYTF
v_gene: TRBV4-1; abundance: few; j_gene: TRBJ2-7; CDR3aa: CASSQDRHRDLPYEQYF
v_gene: TRBV29-1; abundance: .; j_gene: TRBJ1-5; CDR3aa: CSVGLTVTGQPQHF
v_gene: TRBV4-1; abundance: few; j_gene: TRBJ2-5; CDR3aa: CASSRGRVEETQYF
v_gene: TRBV19; abundance: once; j_gene: TRBJ1-2; CDR3aa: CASSARNQPGYTF